Sequencing of this TCR beta chain was carried out in a study of blood T cell repertoires in COVID-19 (dated by TCRdb to the early 2020s). Study-level background: The collaborator samples originated in the United States, Italy and Spain and spanned the acute and convalescent phases of COVID-19. Where available, HLA class I and class II types were taken from metadata supplied by the sample provider and were not determined by assay-based typing. The prospective study material was composed of cDNA or gDNA derived from T cells, B-cell-depleted T cells, or PBMCs. Sample metadata almost always included a de-identified subject ID, COVID-19 status, age in years and sex. The dataset comprised deeply sampled blood TCRbeta repertoires from subjects exposed to, actively infected with, or recovered from COVID-19. Samples came from the ongoing ImmuneRACE study (first 160 participants) plus 1,254 subjects from 6 global collaborators. The repertoires were released in a freely available public database meant as a resource for research on the immune response to SARS-CoV-2.

Summary of the overall study and its limitations: The quantity of clinical and demographic metadata differed by source and by participant and was supplied without curation.

The immunoSEQ Assay, a bias-controlled multiplex PCR, was used to amplify TCRbeta CDR3 regions from genomic DNA. Per the authors' processing: The number of nucleated cells in each sample was estimated by amplification of reference gene primers within the assay. Sequence reads were collapsed and filtered to measure the absolute abundance of every unique TCRbeta CDR3 rearrangement. For each sample, productive Simpson clonality was calculated by taking the square root of Simpson's diversity index across productive rearrangements. What TCRdb holds here is the immuneACCESS table cut down to in-frame rearrangements. Part of the clones is not present; checked against another copy, under half of the missing clones reflect an unresolved V gene, and the others are unexplained. The V and J calls and clone size are taken from that table; D and trimming were inferred from the DNA. In this sample the table shows hundreds of thousands of clones, nearly 90% of which occur a single time. Roughly 4% of the sample is held by the ten biggest clonotypes.

About this clone: The antigen this receptor binds is unknown. No much larger clonotype is one base removed from it; base qualities were not supplied.

The junction shows trimming of 5 bases on V and 4 bases on J, plus 18 bases between the germline ends. Counted from cysteine to phenylalanine, this CDR3 has 16 amino acids. Of the read, only the CDR3 DNA is kept; its 48 bases are in frame from base 1. For CDR1 and CDR2, the germline V gene (reference sequence) lists MNHEY and SMNVEV. Participants in the prospective study were enrolled through a virtual design, were aged roughly 18 to 100 years, and lived in roughly 26 United States geographic areas. To assign participants to cohorts, the prospective study relied on clinical history that participants themselves reported in a screening survey and a study questionnaire. In the prospective study, whole blood, serum and a nasopharyngeal or oropharyngeal swab were collected from each participant by mobile phlebotomists. Prospective study participants could optionally give additional blood draws and questionnaires over an approximately two-month period. Blood samples from the prospective study were shipped frozen or at room temperature prior to DNA extraction.

The specimen was PBMCs or T cells enriched from blood (not recorded which). This clonotype originated in a woman in her twenties or thirties with acute COVID-19. The rearrangement joined TRBV27 to TRBJ2-1; TRBD1 is a weak D gene call, 7 bases matching. The nucleotide sequence reads as follows: TGTGCCAGCAGTGCCCGGAGACCAGGGGGGTACAATGAGCAGTTCTTC. The encoded protein is CASSARRPGGYNEQFF.